The 20 T cell receptor beta chains below all came from one sample that was sequenced in a study of OX40 agonist ivuxolimab in advanced cancers. TCRdb's copy holds only in-frame clones and misses some; the assay was immunoSEQ multiplex PCR. The data contain 70,000 to 85,000 clones, roughly 83% of them singletons. The material sequenced was CD4+ or CD8+ T cells sorted from blood, taken in a trial of the OX40 agonist ivuxolimab. All receptors derive from an adult with an advanced solid tumor such as melanoma, head and neck, liver or kidney cancer.

By its share, this clone is medium-sized (0.01 to 0.1%). The chain is built from TRBV19 and TRBJ2-2; 9 bases line up with TRBD2. V was clipped by 3 bases and J by 5 bases; unmatched bases: 4. This CDR3 has 15 amino acids. Looked up from germline, CDR1 is LNHDA and CDR2 is SQIVND (reference sequence). The CDR3 bases are TGTGCCAGTAGTATGGCGGGAGGGTGGACCGGGGAGCTGTTTTTT. Protein product: CASSMAGGWTGELFF.

This sequence joins TRBV6-1 and TRBJ1-1; tentatively, D is TRBD1 (6 bases). V gave up 7 bases and J gave up 1 base, with 16 bases separating them. Germline CDR1 is MNHNS and CDR2 is SASEGT. The CDR3 has 15 residues. The CDR3 coding sequence is TGTGCCAGCACCGAAGGGGGGGTGGCGAACACTGAAGCTTTCTTT. Its translation: CASTEGGVANTEAFF.

This chain joins TRBV29-1 and TRBJ2-7; 8 bases are a match to TRBD1. J was trimmed by 4 bases and V by 4 bases; bases with no gene match: 3. Looked up from germline, CDR1 is SQVTM and CDR2 is ANQGSEA. The CDR3 runs 12 residues. The CDR3 DNA follows: TGCAGCGTTGTACAGGGGGTATACGAGCAGTACTTC. Its translation is CSVVQGVYEQYF.

The chain is built from TRBV7-2 and TRBJ2-7; 7 bases align to TRBD2. The CDR3 sequence is 15 residues long. Trimming at V came to 3 bases and at J to 0 bases, leaving 5 bases not matched to a gene. CDR1 is SGHTA, CDR2 FQGNSA, per germline. In nucleotides, the CDR3 is TGTGCCAGCAGCTTTACGGGGGGTACCTCCTACGAGCAGTACTTC. This encodes CASSFTGGTSYEQYF.

This chain links TRBV7-3 with TRBJ1-2; D gene uncertain. The CDR3 loop spans 12 amino acids. Trimming shortened V by 10 bases and J by 7 bases, and 16 bases separated the two germline ends. CDR1 is SGHTA, CDR2 FQGTGA, per germline. The CDR3 sequence is CATKTAAGGYTF. The CDR3 DNA sequence: TGTGCCACCAAGACGGCGGCGGGTGGCTACACCTTC.

V and J are TRBV6-1 and TRBJ2-7; 10 bases fit TRBD1. This CDR3 comprises 15 residues. Trimming took 4 bases from V and 4 from J; bases not matched to a gene: 7. CDR1 is MNHNS, CDR2 SASEGT, per germline. The CDR3 DNA sequence: TGTGCCAGCAGTGCCTCAGGGACAGGGGCGTACGAGCAGTACTTC. It translates to CASSASGTGAYEQYF.

The chain carries TRBV5-5 and TRBJ2-5; no firm D call. CDR1 and CDR2 from the germline V gene are SGHKS and YYEKEE (reference sequence). V was clipped by 1 base and J by 5 bases, with 18 bases between them. The CDR3 has 16 residues. CDR3 DNA sequence: TGTGCCAGCAGCTTGACAACAGTGCAATTAGTGGAGACCCAGTACTTC. Its translation: CASSLTTVQLVETQYF.

V is TRBV4-2 and J is TRBJ2-7; 7 bases are a match to TRBD1. This CDR3 has 13 amino acids. Germline CDR1 and CDR2: LGHNA and YNFKEQ. Losses at the gene ends were 2 bases for V and 5 bases for J; bases not matched to a gene: 3. CDR3 region: CASSQTTGNEQYF. For the CDR3, the DNA is TGTGCCAGCAGCCAAACGACAGGGAACGAGCAGTACTTC.

The sample holds one count of this clone. The J gene is TRBJ2-3, the V gene TRBV7-9; D call uncertain. Germline CDR1 is SEHNR and CDR2 is FQNEAQ (reference sequence). The V end lost 7 bases, the J end lost 1 base, and 12 bases lay between the germline ends. The CDR3 extends over 14 amino acids. DNA of the CDR3: TGTGCCAGCACCCCTCAGGCTCGCACAGATACGCAGTATTTT. This sequence encodes CASTPQARTDTQYF.

The chain uses TRBV7-2 and TRBJ1-1; 9 bases line up with TRBD1. Per the germline V gene, CDR1 is SGHTA and CDR2 is FQGNSA. CDR3 length: 12 amino acids. J gave up 11 bases and V 5 bases, and 6 bases lay outside the gene matches. The CDR3 sequence is CASSLRTGDAFF. Written as DNA, the CDR3 is TGTGCCAGCAGCCTTCGGACAGGGGACGCTTTCTTT.

V is TRBV18 and J is TRBJ2-3, with D uncertain. The CDR3 runs 14 residues. Trimming took 2 bases from V and 0 from J, leaving 6 bases between them. Germline CDR1 and CDR2: KGHSH and LQKENI. The CDR3 DNA sequence: TGTGCCAGCTCACCAGGATCTAGCACAGATACGCAGTATTTT. It encodes CASSPGSSTDTQYF.

The chain links TRBV2 to TRBJ2-7; 8 positions agree with TRBD2. Germline V gene sequence: CDR1 SNHLY, CDR2 FYNNEI. V dropped 6 bases and J dropped 5; count of bases not matched to a gene: 6. The CDR3 is 13 amino acids. Written as DNA, the CDR3 is TGTGCCAGCAGCGAGCGGGAGATCGACGAGCAGTACTTC. This gives the protein CASSEREIDEQYF.

In this sample, this clone turned up a few times. The genes are TRBV9 and TRBJ2-1; 7 bases are shared with TRBD1. The CDR3 runs to 15 residues. V lost 3 bases and J lost 3; bases outside the gene matches: 6. The V gene's germline CDR1 is SGDLS and CDR2 YYNGEE. The chain's CDR3 is CASSDDRESYNEQFF. The CDR3 DNA is TGTGCCAGCAGCGATGACAGGGAGAGCTACAATGAGCAGTTCTTC.

The chain joins TRBV9 to TRBJ2-5; a weak D match, TRBD1 (6 bases). V was cut by 0 bases and J by 5 bases, with 14 bases left in between. Germline-derived CDR1 and CDR2 are SGDLS and YYNGEE. The length of the CDR3 is 15 residues. CDR3 amino acids: CASSVAGGGSETQYF. CDR3 nucleotide sequence: TGTGCCAGCAGCGTAGCTGGTGGGGGCTCGGAGACCCAGTACTTC. Combining the CDR3 with reference TRBV9 and TRBJ2-5 gives the whole variable domain DSGVTQTPKHLITATGQRVTLRCSPRSGDLSVYWYQQSLDQGLQFLIQYYNGEERAKGNILERFSAQQFPDLHSELNLSSLELGDSALYFCASSVAGGGSETQYFGPGTRLLVL.

The chain is built from TRBV10-1 and TRBJ2-7; TRBD1 agrees at 10 bases. CDR1 is WNHNN, CDR2 SYGVQD, per germline (reference sequence). The ends lost 5 bases at V and 2 bases at J; junction bases unmatched: 6. This CDR3 is built from 15 residues. CDR3 sequence reads: CASSRDRGLTYEQYF. CDR3 bases: TGCGCCAGCAGTCGGGACAGGGGCCTTACCTACGAGCAGTACTTC.

The chain couples TRBV5-4 to TRBJ2-1; no reliable D call. Germline CDR1 and CDR2: SGHNT and YYREEE (reference sequence). The CDR3 covers 15 residues. Trimming shortened V by 4 bases and J by 0 bases, and 11 bases separated the two germline ends. The CDR3 DNA sequence: TGTGCCAGCAGCCCCGGACCCAGCTCCTACAATGAGCAGTTCTTC. As protein: CASSPGPSSYNEQFF.

The chain recombines TRBV6-1 with TRBJ2-7; D call uncertain. Trimming removed 1 base at V and 0 bases at J, with 10 bases between. The CDR3 runs to 15 residues. CDR1 MNHNS and CDR2 SASEGT come from the germline V gene. In DNA, the CDR3 is TGTGCCAGCAGTGAAGATAGGTGGGGCTCCTACGAGCAGTACTTC. This gives the protein CASSEDRWGSYEQYF.

The gene calls are TRBV27 and TRBJ1-6; TRBD1 aligns across 7 bases. This CDR3 comprises 14 residues. CDR1 and CDR2 (germline): MNHEY, SMNVEV (reference sequence). The ends lost 7 bases at V and 5 bases at J; junction bases unmatched: 5. The CDR3 loop is CASTLDRNNSPLHF. Here the CDR3 DNA reads TGTGCCAGCACCCTGGACAGGAATAATTCACCCCTCCACTTT.

V gene TRBV6-1 combines with J gene TRBJ2-4, with 11 positions matching TRBD2. Trimming cost V 4 bases and J 9 bases; bases outside gene matches: 5. Germline V gives CDR1 MNHNS, CDR2 SASEGT. There are 14 residues in the CDR3. The CDR3, as DNA: TGTGCCAGCAGTGTCGCTAGCGGGGGGAGCATTCAGTACTTC. It encodes CASSVASGGSIQYF.

The chain couples TRBV7-9 to TRBJ1-6; 7 nucleotides line up with TRBD1. The germline V gene encodes CDR1 SEHNR and CDR2 FQNEAQ (reference sequence). This CDR3 region has 17 residues. Trimming removed 5 bases from V and 2 bases from J; junction bases left unmatched: 9. CDR3 region: CASSHTTGAAYNSPLHF. The DNA for the CDR3 is TGTGCCAGCAGCCATACAACAGGGGCAGCCTATAATTCACCCCTCCACTTT.